This T cell receptor (beta chain) is drawn from a study of a mutant IDH1 vaccine in newly diagnosed glioma. The protocol was immunoSEQ multiplex PCR, while the TCRdb copy is restricted to in-frame clones and leaves out a portion. The sample holds around 60,000 clones, around 81% seen once. As regards this clone: Its cognate antigen is unknown.

The ends were cut back, 5 bases at V and 4 bases at J, with 8 bases in the middle. This CDR3 region has 11 residues. Germline lookup yields CDR1 SQVTM and CDR2 ANQGSEA. Time point: week 35, safety follow-up. What each vaccine dose contained was 300 ug of mutant IDH1 20-mer peptide, accompanied by topical imiquimod. The chain has TRBV29-1 and TRBJ2-5; D might be TRBD1 (7 bases). The receptor was derived from a man aged 40-49 years with glioma. The source material was PBMCs, sampled from a glioma patient whose treatment included an IDH1 peptide vaccine. CDR3 sequence: CSVQGGETQYF. The CDR3, as DNA: TGCAGCGTTCAGGGGGGAGAGACCCAGTACTTC.